This is a list of T cell receptor beta chains from one sample in a study. From the 5' RACE reads, TCRdb called clonotypes with MiXCR, one entry per CDR3 protein. This sample has tens of thousands of distinct CDR3 sequences; 18% occur once, and the top ten carry about 3%. Sequences were obtained from naive CD4+ T cells sorted from a lymph node. These receptors all come from a female donor with breast cancer. Both conserved end residues are trimmed from each CDR3. The order of the fields is V gene, CDR3 length, CDR3 protein.

V: TRBV2; length: 11; CDR3: ASSADRQLEAF
V: TRBV5-1; length: 12; CDR3: ASSSTVTGADAF
V: TRBV5-6; length: 10; CDR3: ASSRILTEDF
V: TRBV10-3; length: 15; CDR3: AIGDRAQLANTGELF
V: TRBV9; length: 11; CDR3: ASRGLGNSPLH
V: TRBV6-5; length: 12; CDR3: ASSPLGGRMELF
V: TRBV20-1; length: 13; CDR3: SVGGGVLSGNTIY
V: TRBV29-1; length: 11; CDR3: SATTQGNTEAF
V: TRBV25-1; length: 19; CDR3: ASSPPRSRLAGALSTDTQY
V: TRBV4-3; length: 14; CDR3: ASSQEGRSRDYGYT
V: TRBV4-2; length: 11; CDR3: ASSKQALPGAI
V: TRBV7-2; length: 9; CDR3: ASSSPGQVY
V: TRBV24-1; length: 12; CDR3: ATSGQGSYNEQF
V: TRBV19; length: 13; CDR3: ASSMTGEAGNTIY
V: TRBV7-2; length: 13; CDR3: ASSLAAQPNYGYT
V: TRBV29-1; length: 12; CDR3: SVDRDSSTDTQY
V: TRBV7-9; length: 12; CDR3: ASSFTGIGETQY
V: TRBV29-1; length: 10; CDR3: SFRTEGYEQY
V: TRBV20-1; length: 14; CDR3: SARRGAGRSESEQY
V: TRBV10-3; length: 14; CDR3: AISPGTSGVYNEQF
V: TRBV9; length: 9; CDR3: ASSVAETQY
V: TRBV5-1; length: 12; CDR3: ATFDPSNTGELF
V: TRBV6-2/TRBV6-3; length: 13; CDR3: ASSYSTTGGNILY
V: TRBV7-3; length: 10; CDR3: ASSERGSRAF
V: TRBV5-4; length: 12; CDR3: ASSFRWSNTEAF
V: TRBV6-1; length: 13; CDR3: ASSEGILGYGEQF
V: TRBV7-3; length: 11; CDR3: ASSFGNTGELF
V: TRBV7-7; length: 11; CDR3: ASSQDDSPAQY
V: TRBV29-1; length: 11; CDR3: SASPQGNTEAF
V: TRBV7-9; length: 13; CDR3: ASSLLGMGSTEAF
V: TRBV5-4; length: 14; CDR3: ASSPRTGGNTGELF